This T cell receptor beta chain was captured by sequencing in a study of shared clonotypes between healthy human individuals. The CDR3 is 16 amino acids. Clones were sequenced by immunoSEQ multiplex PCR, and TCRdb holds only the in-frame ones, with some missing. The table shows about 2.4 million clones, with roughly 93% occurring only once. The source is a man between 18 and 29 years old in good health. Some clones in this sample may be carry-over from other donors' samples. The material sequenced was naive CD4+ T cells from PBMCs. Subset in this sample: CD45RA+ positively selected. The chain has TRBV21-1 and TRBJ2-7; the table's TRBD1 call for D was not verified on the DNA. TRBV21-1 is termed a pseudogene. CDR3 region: CASSKARLRTDYEQYF. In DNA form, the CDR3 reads TGTGCCAGCAGCAAAGCTCGGCTACGGACAGATTACGAGCAGTACTTC.